This record covers a single TCR beta chain. The antigen is not known. The run of the v3.0 immunoSEQ assay was at survey level. Some clones are missing from TCRdb's copy, which holds only in-frame ones; the method was immunoSEQ multiplex PCR. Counted here are more than 20,000 clones, roughly 80% occurring once; the ten biggest clones make up about a quarter. The data belong to a study of long-term antiretroviral therapy in people with HIV. After removal of 4 bases from V and 5 bases from J, the junction contained 5 bases not matched to a gene. CDR3 length equals 15 residues. Germline V gene data show CDR1 as KGHSY and CDR2 as FQNENV. Researchers secured at least one pre-ART and at least two post-ART PBMC samples from each donor. Prior to DNA extraction, the samples held roughly 0.9-10 million cryopreserved PBMC. Study-wide results and limits: HIV repertoires spanned narrower CDR3 length ranges than controls. Pre-ART-expanded clones dominated the repertoire at all time points.

V gene TRBV16 combines with J gene TRBJ1-4; 9 nucleotides agree with TRBD1. This receptor was obtained from a man aged 50-60 years with HIV. The input for sequencing was unsorted PBMCs, taken 0.4 years after starting antiretroviral therapy. The chain's CDR3 is CASSLGQGLNEKLFF. In DNA form, the CDR3 reads TGTGCCAGCAGCCTGGGACAGGGACTAAATGAAAAACTGTTTTTT.